The 31 T cell receptor beta chains listed next were all sequenced from one sample in a study of blood T cells in healthy people across ages. Together with a sample-barcoded 5' primer, a J-beta primer mix was included in a second PCR lasting about 7 to 12 cycles. MiXCR, applied by TCRdb to the 5' RACE reads, yields one record per CDR3 protein. The sample consists of 1,300,000 or so distinct CDR3 sequences, approximately 63% of them appearing once. Sequences were obtained from blood. Receptors were obtained from a man younger than 35 in good health.

Many counts were recorded for this clonotype. The V and J genes are TRBV28 and TRBJ2-6; D gene unclear. Trimming removed 6 bases at V and 0 bases at J, with 9 bases between. The CDR3 is 15 amino acids. The germline V gene encodes CDR1 MDHEN and CDR2 SYDVKM. CDR3 sequence reads: CASSPTGSGANVLTF. The CDR3 nucleotides read TGTGCCAGCAGCCCCACGGGCTCTGGGGCCAACGTCCTGACTTTC.

This clonotype was found once. This sequence joins TRBV4-2 and TRBJ2-7; TRBD1 aligns across 12 bases. Germline-derived CDR1 and CDR2 are LGHNA and YNFKEQ. This CDR3 has 16 amino acids. The V and J ends lost 0 bases and 3 bases, in that order; junction bases with no gene match: 3. The chain's CDR3 is CASSQEGTGGLYEQYF. The CDR3 nucleotides are TGTGCCAGCAGCCAAGAAGGGACAGGGGGCCTCTACGAGCAGTACTTC.

A few counts support this clonotype. The chain carries TRBV7-9 and TRBJ2-7; a weak D match, TRBD1 (6 bases). Trimming pared 5 bases from V and 0 bases from J, leaving 11 bases between. CDR3 length: 14 residues. Germline CDR1 reads SEHNR; CDR2 reads FQNEAQ (reference sequence). Written as DNA, the CDR3 is TGTGCCAGCAGCCGCCGGACAGTCTCCTACGAGCAGTACTTC. As protein: CASSRRTVSYEQYF. The entire variable domain, with the rest obtained from reference TRBV7-9 and TRBJ2-7, is as follows: DTGVSQNPRHKITKRGQNVTFRCDPISEHNRLYWYRQTLGQGPEFLTYFQNEAQLEKSRLLSDRFSAERPKGSFSTLEIQRTEQGDSAMYLCASSRRTVSYEQYFGPGTRLTVT.

This clonotype was picked up a small number of times. J is TRBJ2-3 and V is TRBV24-1; 8 bases match TRBD2. CDR3 length: 20 residues. Germline values: CDR1 KGHDR, CDR2 SFDVKD. V trimming: 1 base; J trimming: 2 bases; junction bases outside the gene matches: 16. This CDR3 reads CATSDFLAGGPLFNTDTQYF. The CDR3 nucleotides read TGTGCCACCAGTGATTTTTTGGCGGGGGGCCCACTCTTCAACACAGATACGCAGTATTTT.

This chain connects TRBV27 to TRBJ1-2; 10 positions match TRBD1. The CDR3 runs 15 residues. CDR1 MNHEY and CDR2 SMNVEV come from the germline V gene (reference sequence). Germline trimming cut 4 bases from V and 4 bases from J; bases unmatched to any gene: 6. The CDR3 nucleotides are TGTGCCAGCAGTTGGGACAGGGGAGCTGTCTATGGCTACACCTTC. It yields the protein CASSWDRGAVYGYTF.

The V and J genes are TRBV27 and TRBJ2-3; D is unresolved. Per germline, CDR1 MNHEY and CDR2 SMNVEV (reference sequence). V was trimmed by 4 bases and J by 1 base, leaving 9 bases between them. The CDR3 is 14 amino acids. The CDR3 sequence: CASSSSDGTDTQYF. CDR3 nucleotides: TGTGCCAGCAGTTCCAGCGACGGCACAGATACGCAGTATTTT.

This clonotype showed up just a few times. This rearrangement joins TRBV15 to TRBJ2-5, with TRBD2 matching 9 bases. This CDR3 region has 17 residues. With V trimmed by 1 base and J by 2 bases, 8 bases remained unmatched. Germline V gene data show CDR1 as LNHNV and CDR2 as YYDKDF (reference sequence). The CDR3 reads CATSRGVLAGNQETQYF. CDR3 in DNA: TGTGCCACCAGCAGAGGGGTCCTAGCGGGGAATCAAGAGACCCAGTACTTC.

The chain is built from TRBV20-1 and TRBJ2-7; 10 nucleotides match TRBD1. The CDR3 totals 16 residues. Losses at the gene ends were 5 bases for V and 7 bases for J; bases not matched to a gene: 17. In germline, CDR1 is DFQATT, CDR2 SNEGSKA (reference sequence). CDR3 in DNA: TGCAGTGCTCAAAAGCAATTGACAGGGGGCCCCCAAGAGCAGTACTTC. Translation gives CSAQKQLTGGPQEQYF.

Comment on this clonotype: One junction end disagrees with the germline gene, perhaps due to a read error. This chain uses TRBV27 with TRBJ2-4; TRBD2 is a possible D gene (6 bases). This CDR3 has 18 amino acids. Germline CDR1 reads MNHEY; CDR2 reads SMNVEV (reference sequence). CDR3 protein: CACSLETSGYGAKNIQYF. The CDR3 coding sequence is TGTGCCTGCAGTTTAGAGACTAGTGGTTACGGGGCCAAAAACATTCAGTACTTC.

V usage is TRBV5-1 and J usage is TRBJ2-4, with 9 bases that match TRBD2. The J call may not be correct, given that the DNA end is closer to TRBJ2-7. This CDR3 comprises 14 residues. Germline lookup yields CDR1 SGHRS and CDR2 YFSETQ. The CDR3 bases are TGCGCCAGCAGCTTGATGGCGGGAGGGGACGAGCAGTACTTC. Encoded protein: CASSLMAGGDEQYF.

The table lists this clonotype with a few counts. For the CDR3, the DNA is TGTGCCAGCAGCTTACCTAAAACGGGAGGGAGCTCCTACGAGCAGTACTTC. It codes for CASSLPKTGGSSYEQYF. This chain links TRBV7-9 with TRBJ2-7; 8 nucleotides agree with TRBD2. V lost 2 bases and J lost 0; bases outside the gene matches: 9. The CDR3 runs 17 residues. Germline V CDR1 and CDR2: SEHNR, FQNEAQ (reference sequence).

This chain links TRBV20-1 with TRBJ2-7; possibly TRBD2 for D (6 bases). This CDR3 region has 14 residues. The germline V gene encodes CDR1 DFQATT and CDR2 SNEGSKA (reference sequence). Trimming removed 6 bases at V and 0 bases at J, with 15 bases between. In DNA, the CDR3 is TGCAGTGCACCACGGGACTTAAGCTCCTACGAGCAGTACTTC. Its translation: CSAPRDLSSYEQYF.

The genes are TRBV20-1 and TRBJ2-1; D not resolved. The CDR3 has 15 amino acids. The germline V gene has CDR1 DFQATT and CDR2 SNEGSKA (reference sequence). Between the trimmed V and J ends, which lost 1 base and 4 bases, there was a span of 14 bases. The CDR3 region has the DNA TGCAGTGCTAGAGCCTTCCTGACAACTTACAATGAGCAGTTCTTC. Residues: CSARAFLTTYNEQFF.

The chain combines TRBV27 with TRBJ2-7; D is uncertain. CDR1 and CDR2 (germline): MNHEY, SMNVEV (reference sequence). The CDR3 runs to 16 residues. Trimming took off 2 bases at V and 2 bases at J, with 16 bases between the two ends. In DNA, the CDR3 is TGTGCCAGCAGTTTAGTCGGCGCGAATTCCGCCTACGAGCAGTACTTC. Protein: CASSLVGANSAYEQYF.

This clonotype was recorded a few times. V and J are TRBV9 and TRBJ2-7; possibly TRBD2 for D (6 bases). Germline lookup yields CDR1 SGDLS and CDR2 YYNGEE. The V and J ends lost 4 bases and 2 bases respectively, with 16 bases between them. This CDR3 region has 15 residues. The CDR3 protein is CASSYSSAPPYEQYF. CDR3 nucleotide sequence: TGTGCCAGCAGCTACTCTAGCGCTCCGCCCTACGAGCAGTACTTC.

The J gene is TRBJ2-1, the V gene TRBV7-9; 8 bases fit TRBD1. The V and J ends lost 1 base and 13 bases, in that order; junction bases with no gene match: 9. CDR1 is SEHNR and CDR2 is FQNEAQ in the germline V gene (reference sequence). The CDR3 has 14 residues. The CDR3 DNA reads TGTGCCAGCAGCTTAGGGACAGGGAAAGAGACCCAGTTCTTC. Residues: CASSLGTGKETQFF. Using reference TRBV7-9 and TRBJ2-1 for the parts outside the CDR3, the full variable domain is DTGVSQNPRHKITKRGQNVTFRCDPISEHNRLYWYRQTLGQGPEFLTYFQNEAQLEKSRLLSDRFSAERPKGSFSTLEIQRTEQGDSAMYLCASSLGTGKETQFFGPGTRLTVL.

This clonotype was observed a few times. J is TRBJ2-5 and V is TRBV25-1; D might be TRBD2 (5 bases). Trimming took off 10 bases at V and 0 bases at J, with 12 bases between the two ends. This CDR3 has 13 residues. Germline V lookup: CDR1 MGHDK, CDR2 SYGVNS. The CDR3 DNA follows: TGTGCCACCTCCGGGGAGAACCAAGAGACCCAGTACTTC. This encodes CATSGENQETQYF.

CDR3 DNA sequence: TGTGCCAGCAGCTTAACAGGGGCCCCCGAAGGGGCCAACGTCCTGACTTTC. As protein: CASSLTGAPEGANVLTF. The chain uses TRBV11-2 and TRBJ2-6, with 7 bases fitting TRBD1. V gave up 2 bases and J gave up 4 bases; unmatched junction bases: 8. The V gene's germline CDR1 is SGHAT and CDR2 FQNNGV. CDR3 length equals 17 residues.

The J gene is TRBJ2-3, the V gene TRBV24-1; no reliable D call. The CDR3 is 12 residues long. V was shortened by 2 bases and J by 6 bases, with 5 bases between the two germline ends. Germline CDR1 is KGHDR and CDR2 is SFDVKD. The CDR3 coding sequence is TGTGCCACCAGTGATTGGACGGATACGCAGTATTTT. Translated: CATSDWTDTQYF.

In this sample, this clonotype turned up a few times. The chain combines TRBV6-2 or TRBV6-3 with TRBJ2-7; 8 nucleotides align to TRBD2. The V gene's germline CDR1 is MNHEY and CDR2 SVGEGT. J gave up 1 base and V 0 bases, and 11 bases lay outside the gene matches. The CDR3 extends over 18 amino acids. CDR3: CASSYSWREDLMSYEQYF. The CDR3 DNA follows: TGTGCCAGCAGTTACTCGTGGCGGGAGGACCTAATGTCCTACGAGCAGTACTTC.

The table lists this clonotype with a count of one. This chain connects TRBV13 to TRBJ1-5; D not certain. V lost 0 bases and J lost 6, with 9 bases in between. This CDR3 has 14 residues. Germline assignment: CDR1 PRHDT and CDR2 FYEKMQ (reference sequence). The CDR3 loop is CASSLGRAGQPQHF. The CDR3 region has the DNA TGTGCCAGCAGCTTAGGGAGGGCGGGTCAGCCCCAGCATTTT.

This clonotype was observed a few times. The J gene is TRBJ2-4, the V gene TRBV27, with D perhaps TRBD2 (6 bases). Between the trimmed V and J ends, which lost 6 bases and 9 bases, there was a span of 9 bases. CDR3 length: 11 residues. CDR1 is MNHEY, CDR2 SMNVEV, per germline (reference sequence). CDR3 sequence (DNA): TGTGCCAGCAGCTCGCGGGGCATTCAGTACTTC. It specifies CASSSRGIQYF.

The sample holds one count of this clonotype. The gene calls are TRBV20-1 and TRBJ2-1; 9 bases align to TRBD1. CDR3 length: 14 residues. From germline, CDR1 is DFQATT and CDR2 SNEGSKA (reference sequence). J was trimmed by 6 bases and V by 4 bases; bases with no gene match: 7. In DNA form, the CDR3 reads TGCAGTGCTATAGGGACAGGGAAGGTCAATGAGCAGTTCTTC. Amino acid sequence: CSAIGTGKVNEQFF.

The gene calls are TRBV27 and TRBJ2-7; possible D gene TRBD1, 5 bases. The CDR3 totals 14 residues. The germline V gene encodes CDR1 MNHEY and CDR2 SMNVEV (reference sequence). V lost 5 bases, J lost 2 bases, and 13 bases lay in between. The CDR3 sequence: CASSPRQIAYEQYF. The DNA for the CDR3 is TGTGCCAGCAGTCCGCGACAGATCGCCTACGAGCAGTACTTC.

The chain couples TRBV28 to TRBJ1-1, with a possible D match to TRBD1 (6 bases). The CDR3 is 13 residues long. The germline gives CDR1 MDHEN, CDR2 SYDVKM. V was shortened by 4 bases and J by 4 bases, with 10 bases between the two germline ends. CDR3 amino acids: CASSSGVGTEAFF. Here the CDR3 DNA reads TGTGCCAGCAGTTCAGGGGTGGGCACTGAAGCTTTCTTT. Variable domain in full (rest from reference TRBV28 and TRBJ1-1): DVKVTQSSRYLVKRTGEKVFLECVQDMDHENMFWYRQDPGLGLRLIYFSYDVKMKEKGDIPEGYSVSREKKERFSLILESASTNQTSMYLCASSSGVGTEAFFGQGTRLTVV.

The rearrangement uses TRBV4-1 and TRBJ2-7; 8 bases line up with TRBD2. Trimming took 4 bases from V and 2 from J; bases not matched to a gene: 7. CDR1 and CDR2 (germline): MGHRA, YSYEKL. This CDR3 comprises 15 residues. The CDR3 DNA follows: TGCGCCAGCAGCCCAGTCGGGACTAGGGCCTACGAGCAGTACTTC. Its translation is CASSPVGTRAYEQYF.

This clonotype has only a few counts. V gene TRBV13 combines with J gene TRBJ2-1, with 9 bases that match TRBD1. The CDR3 is 16 residues long. Germline CDR1 is PRHDT and CDR2 is FYEKMQ (reference sequence). Losses at the gene ends were 3 bases for V and 8 bases for J; bases not matched to a gene: 11. The CDR3 loop reads CASSFSGTGRRYEQFF. The DNA for the CDR3 is TGTGCCAGCAGCTTCTCCGGGACAGGGAGGAGATATGAGCAGTTCTTC.

This clonotype was picked up a small number of times. The genes are TRBV4-2 and TRBJ1-2, with TRBD1 matching over 11 bases. The CDR3 is 17 residues long. J lost 6 bases, V lost 1 base, and 10 bases had no gene match. The germline V gene has CDR1 LGHNA and CDR2 YNFKEQ. The chain's CDR3 is CASSQVGTGGDGDGYTF. As DNA, the CDR3 is TGTGCCAGCAGCCAAGTGGGGACAGGGGGAGATGGAGATGGCTACACCTTC.

The table lists this clonotype with a count of one. An end of the junction differs from the germline gene, which may be a read error. This chain links TRBV5-1 with TRBJ2-1; D is ambiguous. This CDR3 region has 11 residues. CDR1 and CDR2 (germline): SGHRS, YFSETQ. The CDR3 DNA reads as TGCGCCAGCAGCTCCTACAATAAGCAGTTCTTC. The encoded protein is CASSSYNKQFF.

This chain joins TRBV6-5 and TRBJ2-7; D may be TRBD2 (6 bases). V was cut by 6 bases and J by 4 bases, with 16 bases left in between. This CDR3 comprises 14 residues. Per the germline V gene, CDR1 is MNHEY and CDR2 is SVGAGI. CDR3 nucleotide sequence: TGTGCCAGCAGGACCGGGGGATCGGTTTACGAGCAGTACTTC. Protein product: CASRTGGSVYEQYF.

This chain uses TRBV5-1 with TRBJ1-2; 8 nucleotides line up with TRBD1. CDR1 and CDR2 from the germline V gene are SGHRS and YFSETQ. V shed 4 bases, J shed 5 bases, and the junction held 16 bases outside the gene matches. This CDR3 has 17 residues. CDR3: CASSLIGTGRQGYGYTF. The CDR3 DNA follows: TGCGCCAGCAGCCTAATCGGGACAGGTCGACAAGGATATGGCTACACCTTC.